This is a list of T cell receptor beta chains from one sample in a study of blood T cell repertoires in COVID-19. The data were produced by immunoSEQ multiplex PCR, yet TCRdb's version contains in-frame clones alone and is incomplete. The sample shows 120,000 or so clones, less than 90% of them seen only once. Sequencing used peripheral blood. The receptor set was obtained from a woman aged 80 or over with acute or convalescent COVID-19. CDR3s include the opening cysteine and the closing phenylalanine or tryptophan. The order of the fields is D gene, J gene, V gene, CDR3 DNA, CDR3 protein. A D gene is named only where the DNA matches it firmly.

NA | TRBJ1-1 | TRBV7-2 | TGTGCCAGCAGCTTAGTGGGGGCCCTTAACACTGAAGCTTTCTTT | CASSLVGALNTEAFF
TRBD2 | TRBJ2-5 | TRBV7-8 | TGTGCCAGCAGCTGGCCTGGAGCGGGGGCGCAAGAGACCCAGTACTTC | CASSWPGAGAQETQYF
TRBD2 | TRBJ2-3 | TRBV9 | TGTGCCAGCAGCGCATATTCTTTAGCGGGGGGGCCGACAGATACGCAGTATTTT | CASSAYSLAGGPTDTQYF
TRBD1 | TRBJ1-2 | TRBV5-1 | TGCGCCAGCAGCTTAGGACAGGGGAAAAACTATGGCTACACCTTC | CASSLGQGKNYGYTF
NA | TRBJ2-7 | TRBV5-8 | TGTGCCAGCAGGCCGATGGGGGGTAACTACGAGCAGTACTTC | CASRPMGGNYEQYF
TRBD1 | TRBJ2-3 | TRBV5-6 | TGTGCCAGCAGCTTGGTCAGGGGGAACACAGATACGCAGTATTTT | CASSLVRGNTDTQYF
TRBD1 | TRBJ1-1 | TRBV12-3/TRBV12-4 | TGTGCCAGCAGCGCGACAGGGACTGAAGCTTTCTTT | CASSATGTEAFF
NA | TRBJ2-1 | TRBV5-1 | TGCGCCAGCAGCTTGGGATCGGCGGCGAGCTCCTACAATGAGCAGTTCTTC | CASSLGSAASSYNEQFF
NA | TRBJ2-7 | TRBV7-2 | TGTGCCAGCAGCTTAGCTTCCGTCTACGAGCAGTACTTC | CASSLASVYEQYF
TRBD1 | TRBJ2-4 | TRBV28 | TGTGCCAGCAGCCCAGGACAGGGCGAATCATCGTACTTC | CASSPGQGESSYF
NA | TRBJ1-1 | TRBV12-3/TRBV12-4 | TGTGCCAGCAGGAAGACAGCTTACACTGAAGCTTTCTTT | CASRKTAYTEAFF